This TCR beta chain was obtained from a study of shared clonotypes between healthy human individuals. V dropped 0 bases and J dropped 1; count of bases not matched to a gene: 0. This CDR3 is built from 15 residues. Germline assignment: CDR1 SGHRS and CDR2 YFSETQ. The input for sorted-subset replicate PCRs was about 200 ng DNA, around 27,000 T cell genomes. Produced via immunoSEQ multiplex PCR; TCRdb's table is partial and in-frame only. The sample comprises some 740,000 clones, roughly 92% of which are singletons, and 20% to 30% rests with the top ten. Naive CD8 isolation took CD45RO-negative cells positively selected for CCR7 and excluded terminally differentiated effector memory CD45RA+ cells.

Sample: naive CD8+ T cells sorted from blood. This TCR was recovered from a man aged 25-45 years in good health. The chain employs TRBV5-1 and TRBJ2-2; TRBD1 matches 7 bases. The CDR3 coding sequence is TGCGCCAGCAGCTTGGGACAGGGGAACACCGGGGAGCTGTTTTTT. As protein: CASSLGQGNTGELFF.